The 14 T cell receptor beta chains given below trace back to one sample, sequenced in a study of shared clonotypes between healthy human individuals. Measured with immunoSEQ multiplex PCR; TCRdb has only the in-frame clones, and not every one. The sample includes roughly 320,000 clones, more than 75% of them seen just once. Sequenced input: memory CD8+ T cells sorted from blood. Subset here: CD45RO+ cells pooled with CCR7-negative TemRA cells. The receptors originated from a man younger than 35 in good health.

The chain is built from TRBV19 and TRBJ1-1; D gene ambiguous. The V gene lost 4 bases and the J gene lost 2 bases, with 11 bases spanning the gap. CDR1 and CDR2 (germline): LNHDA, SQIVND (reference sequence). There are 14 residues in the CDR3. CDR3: CASSTTDFNTEAFF. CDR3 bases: TGTGCCAGTAGTACAACGGATTTTAACACTGAAGCTTTCTTT.

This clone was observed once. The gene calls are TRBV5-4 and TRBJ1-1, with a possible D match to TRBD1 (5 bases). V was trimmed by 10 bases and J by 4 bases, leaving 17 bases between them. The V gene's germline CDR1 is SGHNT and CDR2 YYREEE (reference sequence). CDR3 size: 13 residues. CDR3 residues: CAARFGGSTEAFF. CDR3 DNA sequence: TGTGCCGCTCGATTTGGGGGGAGCACTGAAGCTTTCTTT.

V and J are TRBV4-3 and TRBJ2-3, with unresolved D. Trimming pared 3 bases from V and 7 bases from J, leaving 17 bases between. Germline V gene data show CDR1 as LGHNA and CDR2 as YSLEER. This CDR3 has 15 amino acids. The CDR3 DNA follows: TGCGCCAGCAGCCACGCCCCTTCGACCGCATATACGCAGTATTTT. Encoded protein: CASSHAPSTAYTQYF.

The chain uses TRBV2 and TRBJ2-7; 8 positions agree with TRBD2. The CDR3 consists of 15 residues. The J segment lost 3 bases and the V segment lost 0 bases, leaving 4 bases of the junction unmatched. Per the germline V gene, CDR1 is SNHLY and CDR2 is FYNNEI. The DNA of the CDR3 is TGTGCCAGCAGTGAAGCGCTAGCGGGCGTCTACGAGCAGTACTTC. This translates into CASSEALAGVYEQYF.

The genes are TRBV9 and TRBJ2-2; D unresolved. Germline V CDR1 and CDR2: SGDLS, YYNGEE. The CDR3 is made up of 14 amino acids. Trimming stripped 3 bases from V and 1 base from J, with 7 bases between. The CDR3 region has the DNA TGTGCCAGCAGCGAATCGCAGAACACCGGGGAGCTGTTTTTT. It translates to CASSESQNTGELFF. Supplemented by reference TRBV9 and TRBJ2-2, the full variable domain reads DSGVTQTPKHLITATGQRVTLRCSPRSGDLSVYWYQQSLDQGLQFLIQYYNGEERAKGNILERFSAQQFPDLHSELNLSSLELGDSALYFCASSESQNTGELFFGEGSRLTVL.

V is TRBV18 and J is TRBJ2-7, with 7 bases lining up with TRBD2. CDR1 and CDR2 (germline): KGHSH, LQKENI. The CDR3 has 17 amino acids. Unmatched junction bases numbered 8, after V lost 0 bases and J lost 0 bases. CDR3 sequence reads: CASSPPDGEGISYEQYF. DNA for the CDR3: TGTGCCAGCTCACCACCGGACGGGGAGGGGATCTCCTACGAGCAGTACTTC.

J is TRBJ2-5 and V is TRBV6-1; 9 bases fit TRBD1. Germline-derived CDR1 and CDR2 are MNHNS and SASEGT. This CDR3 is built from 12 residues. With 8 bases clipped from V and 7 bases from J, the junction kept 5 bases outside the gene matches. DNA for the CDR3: TGTGCCAGCGGGACAGGGATGGGGACCCAGTACTTC. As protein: CASGTGMGTQYF.

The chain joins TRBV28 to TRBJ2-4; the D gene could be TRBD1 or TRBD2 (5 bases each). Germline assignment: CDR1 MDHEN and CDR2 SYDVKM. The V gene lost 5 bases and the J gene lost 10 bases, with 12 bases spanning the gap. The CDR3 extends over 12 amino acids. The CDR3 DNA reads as TGTGCCAGCAGTCCCGGGACGACTATTCAGTACTTC. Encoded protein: CASSPGTTIQYF.

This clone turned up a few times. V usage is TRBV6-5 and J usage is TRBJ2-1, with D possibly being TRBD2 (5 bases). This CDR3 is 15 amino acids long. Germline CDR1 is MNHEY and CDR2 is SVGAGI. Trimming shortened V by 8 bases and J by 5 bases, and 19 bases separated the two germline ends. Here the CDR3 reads CASGPLSGSDNEQFF. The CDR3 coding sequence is TGTGCCAGCGGGCCCTTGTCGGGGTCGGACAATGAGCAGTTCTTC.

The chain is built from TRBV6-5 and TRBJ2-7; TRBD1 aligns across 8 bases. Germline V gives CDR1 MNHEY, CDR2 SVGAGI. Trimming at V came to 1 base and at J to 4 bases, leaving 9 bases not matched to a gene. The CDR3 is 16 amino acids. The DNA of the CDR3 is TGTGCCAGCAGTTACTACCTTGGACAGGGCCTTTACGAGCAGTACTTC. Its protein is CASSYYLGQGLYEQYF.

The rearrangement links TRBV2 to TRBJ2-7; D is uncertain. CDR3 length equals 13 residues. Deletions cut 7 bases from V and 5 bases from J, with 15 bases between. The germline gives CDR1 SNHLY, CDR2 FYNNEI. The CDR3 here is CASTSRQNHEQYF. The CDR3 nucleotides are TGTGCCAGCACCAGCAGGCAGAACCACGAGCAGTACTTC.

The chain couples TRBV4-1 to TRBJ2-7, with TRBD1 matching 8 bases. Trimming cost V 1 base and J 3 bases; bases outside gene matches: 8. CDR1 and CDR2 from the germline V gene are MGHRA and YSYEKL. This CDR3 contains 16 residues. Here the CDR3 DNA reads TGCGCCAGCAGCCAAGTAGGGGCAGGGACAGGCTACGAGCAGTACTTC. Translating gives CASSQVGAGTGYEQYF.

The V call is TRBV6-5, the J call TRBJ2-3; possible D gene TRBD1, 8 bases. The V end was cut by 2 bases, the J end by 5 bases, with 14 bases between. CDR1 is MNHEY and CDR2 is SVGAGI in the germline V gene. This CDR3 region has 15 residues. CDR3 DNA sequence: TGTGCCAGCAGTTACGTAACAGGGGGGGGAGATACGCAGTATTTT. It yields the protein CASSYVTGGGDTQYF.

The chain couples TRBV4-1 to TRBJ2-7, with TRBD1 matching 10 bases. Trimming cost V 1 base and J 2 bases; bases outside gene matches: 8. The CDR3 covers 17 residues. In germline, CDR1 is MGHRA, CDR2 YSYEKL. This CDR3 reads CASSQGTGGVVAYEQYF. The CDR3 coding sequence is TGCGCCAGCAGCCAAGGGACAGGGGGTGTGGTGGCCTACGAGCAGTACTTC.